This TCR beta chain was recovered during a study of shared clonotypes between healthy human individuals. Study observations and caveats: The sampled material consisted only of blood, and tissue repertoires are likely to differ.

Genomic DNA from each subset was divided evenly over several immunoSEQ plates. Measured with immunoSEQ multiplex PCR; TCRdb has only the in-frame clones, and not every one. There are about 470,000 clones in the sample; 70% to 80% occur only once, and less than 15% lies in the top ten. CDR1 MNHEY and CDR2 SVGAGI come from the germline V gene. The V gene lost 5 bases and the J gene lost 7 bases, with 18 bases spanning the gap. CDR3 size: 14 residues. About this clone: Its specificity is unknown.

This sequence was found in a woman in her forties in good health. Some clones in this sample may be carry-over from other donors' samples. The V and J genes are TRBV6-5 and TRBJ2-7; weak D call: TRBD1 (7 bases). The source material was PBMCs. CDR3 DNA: TGTGCCAGCAGTACCACAGGGGCGGCGGGAGAGCAGTACTTC. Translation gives CASSTTGAAGEQYF.